This TCR beta chain was captured by sequencing in a study of cytomegalovirus exposure and HLA in healthy donors. The CDR3 length is 16 residues. With 8 bases removed from V and 2 bases from J, the gap between germline ends came to 21 bases. Germline CDR1 is MDHEN and CDR2 is SYDVKM. Study-wide points: A later analysis linked more than 15,000 TCR beta sequences to HLA alleles at 0.05 false discovery rate.

As for this clone: Its matching antigen is unknown.

Researchers ran the PCR with 60 Vbeta and 13 Jbeta primers. TCRdb keeps only in-frame clones here, not all; method: immunoSEQ multiplex PCR. The table lists some 200,000 clones, 65% to 90% of them singletons. The specimen was PBMCs. This clonotype originated in a girl aged 5-17 years in good health and CMV-seronegative. This sequence joins TRBV28 and TRBJ2-5, with unresolved D. The CDR3 spells CASHGRRNPLQETQYF. Written as DNA, the CDR3 is TGTGCCAGCCACGGAAGGCGGAATCCCTTGCAAGAGACCCAGTACTTC. Combining the CDR3 with reference TRBV28 and TRBJ2-5 gives the whole variable domain DVKVTQSSRYLVKRTGEKVFLECVQDMDHENMFWYRQDPGLGLRLIYFSYDVKMKEKGDIPEGYSVSREKKERFSLILESASTNQTSMYLCASHGRRNPLQETQYFGPGTRLLVL.